This T cell receptor (beta chain) is from a study of T cell responses to AZD1222 COVID-19 vaccine. The study's findings and limits: Females made up more of the donors, who were largely white British, and clonal diversity may have come out too low. No day 14 peak samples; only post-peak repertoires were characterized. Rises in breadth and depth of Spike-specific TCRs came after two AZD1222 doses. Only 5 or 6 AZD1222 recipients were seropositive at baseline.

For this clone: Its target is unknown.

Method: immunoSEQ multiplex PCR; TCRdb's copy keeps in-frame clones and lacks some. Altogether approximately 120,000 clones are present, around 87% being singletons, with the ten largest covering roughly 4.4%. The length of the CDR3 is 14 residues. V lost 2 bases to trimming and J lost 2 bases, with 11 bases between them. Per germline, CDR1 SGHNT and CDR2 YYREEE (reference sequence). The source material was peripheral blood, sampled 28 days after the second AZD1222 dose. The V call is TRBV5-4, the J call TRBJ2-7; D is unclear. This TCR was sampled from an adult who received the AZD1222 COVID-19 vaccine. The CDR3 here is CASSFGVGTYEQYF. CDR3 bases: TGTGCCAGCAGCTTCGGCGTTGGGACCTACGAGCAGTACTTC.